This TCR beta chain was sequenced during a study of OX40 agonist ivuxolimab in advanced cancers. Study in general: Every 2 weeks, ivuxolimab was infused into the patients intravenously at between 0.01 and 10 mg/kg. Patients were 82.7% male with ages roughly 23 to 85, mean about 65.

As regards this clone: Its antigen is not identified.

The CDR3 is 15 residues long. Looked up from germline, CDR1 is SGHAT and CDR2 is FQNNGV. Trimming at V came to 4 bases and at J to 2 bases, leaving 6 bases not matched to a gene. Clones were read by immunoSEQ multiplex PCR, and TCRdb kept only the in-frame ones, dropping some. The table lists 85,000 to 95,000 clones, roughly 91% of them singletons. Study-level findings and limits: Among T cells, CD8+ cells averaged more expanded clones than CD4+ cells. Certain nonresponders likewise exhibited a low normalized T-cell clonal expansion.

This TCR derives from an adult with an advanced solid tumor such as melanoma, head and neck, liver or kidney cancer. V and J are TRBV11-2 and TRBJ2-7; 9 bases fit TRBD2. Source: CD4+ or CD8+ T cells sorted from blood, taken in a trial of the OX40 agonist ivuxolimab. The CDR3 sequence is CASSSTTSGPYEQYF. For the CDR3, the DNA is TGTGCCAGCAGCTCTACGACTAGCGGTCCCTACGAGCAGTACTTC.